This T cell receptor (beta chain) derives from a study of long-term antiretroviral therapy in people with HIV. Notes on the study in general: There were no data on ART adherence, viral resistance or therapy changes, a gap that limits inferences about post-ART repertoire changes. Even long-term ART left TRB diversity below transplant donor controls, despite gains.

The assay used was immunoSEQ (version v3.0), run at survey level. This table comes from immunoSEQ multiplex PCR, and its TCRdb copy is limited to in-frame clones, with some not included. The data contain about 39,000 clones, less than 90% of them singletons. The germline V gene has CDR1 SGHDT and CDR2 YYEEEE. The CDR3 spans 16 residues. Trimming pared 4 bases from V and 5 bases from J, leaving 18 bases between. In the case of this clone: Its cognate antigen is unknown.

The sequence came from a woman aged 45-59 years with HIV. The chain combines TRBV5-6 with TRBJ1-4, with a possible D match to TRBD1 (6 bases). Sequencing was performed on unsorted PBMCs, taken 1.2 years after starting antiretroviral therapy. The CDR3 spells CASSKFGGGQNEKLFF. CDR3 bases: TGTGCCAGCAGCAAGTTCGGGGGGGGGCAGAATGAAAAACTGTTTTTT.